This T cell receptor beta chain was documented in a study of T cells in Graves' hyperthyroidism and ophthalmopathy. Uncontrolled infection, other autoimmune disease, pregnancy or lactation excluded patients. The CDR3 has 14 amino acids. V dropped 3 bases and J dropped 7; count of bases not matched to a gene: 7. Germline lookup yields CDR1 MNHNY and CDR2 SVGAGI (reference sequence). Study-wide results and limits: Clonotypes that were expanded in thyroid above 0.001 mostly appeared in blood too.

RNA transcripts were the template for amplifying TCR beta CDR3 regions. TCR CDR3 regions were first amplified by RT-PCR with HTBI primers. One entry per CDR3 protein, called by TCRdb with MiXCR from the multiplex PCR reads. The data show 450,000 to 700,000 distinct CDR3 sequences, with about 45% seen just once and around 7.7% held by the top ten. This clonotype was observed at least ten times. The antigen remains undetermined. The clonotype was recovered from a woman under 30 with Graves' hyperthyroidism. V and J are TRBV6-6 and TRBJ1-2; 8 bases fit TRBD1. The sample comprised peripheral blood or thyroid tissue (not recorded which). The CDR3 here is CASSYQGQGGGYTF. The CDR3 coding sequence is TGTGCCAGCAGTTATCAAGGACAGGGTGGTGGCTACACCTTC.